This TCR beta chain appears in the sequencing data of a study of response to subunit inactivated influenza vaccine. V lost 6 bases and J lost 3, with 10 bases in between. The CDR3 is 13 residues long. Each CDR3 protein gets one entry after TCRdb re-called the RT-PCR reads with MiXCR. The table lists around 570,000 distinct CDR3 sequences, 6.5% to 8% of them singletons, with 10% to 15% in the top ten. The study's findings and limits: Every seasonal influenza vaccination brings in few new T cells, the authors suggested.

The table lists this clonotype with many counts. Antigen: not known. Source: PBMCs from blood, taken around 25 months after vaccination. The sequence was obtained from a man aged 50-75 years who received an inactivated influenza vaccine. The J gene is TRBJ2-3, the V gene TRBV12-3 or TRBV12-4; no clear D. CDR3 protein: CASRTGLTDTQYF. The CDR3 nucleotides are TGTGCCAGCAGGACCGGGTTGACAGATACGCAGTATTTT.